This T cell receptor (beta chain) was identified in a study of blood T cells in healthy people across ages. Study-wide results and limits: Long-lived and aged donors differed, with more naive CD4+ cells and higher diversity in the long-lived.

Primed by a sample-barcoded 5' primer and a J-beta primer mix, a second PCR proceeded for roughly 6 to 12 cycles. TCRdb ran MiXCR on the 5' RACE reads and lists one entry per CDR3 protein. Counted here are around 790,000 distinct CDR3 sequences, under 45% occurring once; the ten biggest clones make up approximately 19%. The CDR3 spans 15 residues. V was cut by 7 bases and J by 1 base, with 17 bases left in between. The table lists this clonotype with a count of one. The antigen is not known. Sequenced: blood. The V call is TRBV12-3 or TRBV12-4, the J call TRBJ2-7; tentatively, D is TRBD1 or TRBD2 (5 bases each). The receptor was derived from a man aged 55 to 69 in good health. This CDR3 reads CASNSSGTTSYEQYF. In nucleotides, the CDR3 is TGTGCCAGCAACTCCTCGGGGACCACTTCCTACGAGCAGTACTTC.